Below are 10 T cell receptor beta chains sequenced from a single sample in a study of T-cell reconstitution after alpha-beta-depleted transplantation in children. This sample's TCRbeta library carried unique molecular identifier barcodes. One entry per CDR3 protein results from TCRdb running MiXCR on the PCR reads. The repertoire holds 15,000 to 20,000 distinct CDR3 sequences, with over 10% as singletons. This material consisted of PBMCs, mostly from graft donor cells, taken 180 days after TCRalphabeta/CD19-depleted stem cell transplant. The receptors stem from a boy under two years old who had a stem cell transplant for Wiskott-Aldrich syndrome, so the T cells may come from the graft donor.

This chain uses TRBV11-2 with TRBJ2-3, with D unresolved. CDR1 and CDR2 from the germline V gene are SGHAT and FQNNGV. V lost 1 base to trimming and J lost 0 bases, with 5 bases between them. CDR3 length: 14 amino acids. The CDR3 DNA reads TGTGCCAGCAGCTTAGCAGTTAGCACAGATACGCAGTATTTT. Its protein is CASSLAVSTDTQYF. Based on the CDR3 plus reference TRBV11-2 and TRBJ2-3, the full variable domain is EAGVAQSPRYKIIEKRQSVAFWCNPISGHATLYWYQQILGQGPKLLIQFQNNGVVDDSQLPKDRFSAERLKGVDSTLKIQPAKLEDSAVYLCASSLAVSTDTQYFGPGTRLTVL.

This clonotype has a count of ten or more. This chain connects TRBV5-1 to TRBJ2-3; tentative D call: TRBD2 (6 bases). The V end lost 0 bases, the J end lost 5 bases, and 13 bases lay between the germline ends. CDR1 and CDR2 from the germline V gene are SGHRS and YFSETQ. This CDR3 has 15 amino acids. In DNA, the CDR3 is TGCGCCAGCAGCTTGGCCGGAGGGATAGGAGATACGCAGTATTTT. This gives the protein CASSLAGGIGDTQYF. Drawing the rest from reference TRBV5-1 and TRBJ2-3, the complete variable domain is KAGVTQTPRYLIKTRGQQVTLSCSPISGHRSVSWYQQTPGQGLQFLFEYFSETQRNKGNFPGRFSGRQFSNSRSEMNVSTLELGDSALYLCASSLAGGIGDTQYFGPGTRLTVL.

This clonotype was counted at least ten times. The chain is built from TRBV7-9 and TRBJ1-3; D perhaps matches TRBD1 (6 bases). The CDR3 loop spans 16 amino acids. The germline CDR1 and CDR2 sequences are SEHNR and FQNEAQ (reference sequence). The V gene lost 5 bases and the J gene lost 7 bases, with 21 bases spanning the gap. CDR3 amino acids: CASSPNRVGLVNTIYF. In nucleotides, the CDR3 is TGTGCCAGCAGCCCCAACAGGGTAGGACTTGTCAACACCATATATTTT.

This chain connects TRBV9 to TRBJ2-3, with D maybe TRBD2 (6 bases). Germline values: CDR1 SGDLS, CDR2 YYNGEE. CDR3 size: 15 residues. Trimming removed 3 bases from V and 7 bases from J, with 18 bases in between. The CDR3 DNA sequence: TGTGCCAGCAGCGATCGAGCGGGCAGTAGAAATACGCAGTATTTT. It is translated as CASSDRAGSRNTQYF.

The V gene is TRBV5-1, the J gene TRBJ1-1; no clear D gene. This CDR3 comprises 15 residues. The germline V gene encodes CDR1 SGHRS and CDR2 YFSETQ. Between the trimmed V and J ends, which lost 3 bases and 1 base, there was a span of 13 bases. Written as DNA, the CDR3 is TGCGCCAGCAGCTGGCATCGTCTCCAGAACACTGAAGCTTTCTTT. Encoded protein: CASSWHRLQNTEAFF.

There are many counts of this clonotype. This sequence joins TRBV18 and TRBJ1-2; 7 nucleotides align to TRBD1. The germline gives CDR1 KGHSH, CDR2 LQKENI. The CDR3 runs to 15 residues. With V trimmed by 2 bases and J by 4 bases, 7 bases remained unmatched. In DNA, the CDR3 is TGTGCCAGCTCACCAGATTCGGGACAGACCTATGGCTACACCTTC. Translating it yields CASSPDSGQTYGYTF.

This clonotype turned up a few times. This CDR3 is CATSRGVSGANVLTF. The CDR3 bases are TGTGCCACCAGTAGGGGGGTGTCTGGGGCCAACGTCCTGACTTTC. The chain recombines TRBV24-1 with TRBJ2-6; possibly TRBD1 or TRBD2 for D (6 bases each). V lost 6 bases and J lost 1, with 9 bases in between. The CDR3 loop spans 15 amino acids. Germline-derived CDR1 and CDR2 are KGHDR and SFDVKD.

This clonotype was found many times. V gene TRBV7-2 combines with J gene TRBJ2-7, with D unclear. V lost 5 bases, J lost 3 bases, and 5 bases lay in between. The CDR3 runs 11 residues. The germline V gene has CDR1 SGHTA and CDR2 FQGNSA. The CDR3 region has the DNA TGTGCCAGCAGCGCCGACTACGAGCAGTACTTC. Translated: CASSADYEQYF.

At least ten counts were recorded for this clonotype. The genes are TRBV2 and TRBJ2-3; 9 nucleotides agree with TRBD1. This CDR3 has 14 residues. Losses at the gene ends were 6 bases for V and 6 bases for J; bases not matched to a gene: 7. Germline V CDR1 and CDR2: SNHLY, FYNNEI. The CDR3 loop is CASSGDRVADTQYF. The DNA of the CDR3 is TGTGCCAGCAGCGGGGACAGGGTAGCGGATACGCAGTATTTT. Using reference TRBV2 and TRBJ2-3 for the parts outside the CDR3, the full variable domain is EPEVTQTPSHQVTQMGQEVILRCVPISNHLYFYWYRQILGQKVEFLVSFYNNEISEKSEIFDDQFSVERPDGSNFTLKIRSTKLEDSAMYFCASSGDRVADTQYFGPGTRLTVL.

This clonotype came up a few times. The chain recombines TRBV11-2 with TRBJ2-6; the match to TRBD1 covers 8 bases. The V gene's germline CDR1 is SGHAT and CDR2 FQNNGV. This CDR3 has 16 residues. V shed 5 bases and J 3 bases; nucleotides not matched to a gene: 6. The chain's CDR3 is CASSRQGAGGANVLTF. The DNA for the CDR3 is TGTGCCAGCAGCCGGCAGGGGGCAGGTGGGGCCAACGTCCTGACTTTC.